This TCR beta chain was sequenced for a study of T cells in Graves' hyperthyroidism and ophthalmopathy. Amplified regions were TCR beta CDR3 sequences from RNA transcripts. The HTBI primer set served for first-round RT-PCR of the TCR CDR3. TCRdb ran MiXCR on the multiplex PCR reads and lists one entry per CDR3 protein. This table holds 600,000 to 900,000 distinct CDR3 sequences, roughly 17% found once. It was considered stable Graves' hyperthyroidism when ophthalmopathy did not progress within 18 months. Patients aged 18 to 65 had newly diagnosed hyperthyroidism lasting under 2 months. Uncontrolled infection, other autoimmune disease, pregnancy or lactation excluded patients. PBMCs were sourced from more than 7.5 ml fresh peripheral blood. This clonotype was observed at least ten times. With 3 bases clipped from V and 6 bases from J, the junction kept 2 bases outside the gene matches. This CDR3 is 13 amino acids long.

This chain joins TRBV12-3 or TRBV12-4 and TRBJ2-7, with 10 bases fitting TRBD2. The specimen sequenced was blood. This clonotype originated in a man between 18 and 29 years old with Graves' hyperthyroidism. In nucleotides, the CDR3 is TGTGCCAGCAGTTTTGCTAGCGGGGGCGAGCAGTACTTC. As protein: CASSFASGGEQYF.